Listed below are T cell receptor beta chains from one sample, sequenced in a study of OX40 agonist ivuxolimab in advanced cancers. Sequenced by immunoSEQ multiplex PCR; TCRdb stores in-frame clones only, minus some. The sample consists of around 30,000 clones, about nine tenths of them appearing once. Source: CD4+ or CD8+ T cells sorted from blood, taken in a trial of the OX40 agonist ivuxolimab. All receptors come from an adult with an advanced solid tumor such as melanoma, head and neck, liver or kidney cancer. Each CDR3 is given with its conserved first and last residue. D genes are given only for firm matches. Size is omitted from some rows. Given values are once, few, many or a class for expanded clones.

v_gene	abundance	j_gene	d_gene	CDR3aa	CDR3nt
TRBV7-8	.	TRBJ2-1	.	CASSLPTRSEQFF	TGTGCCAGCAGCTTACCGACTAGATCGGAACAGTTCTTC
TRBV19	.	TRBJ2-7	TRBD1	CASSITGQGYEQYF	TGTGCCAGTAGTATAACCGGACAGGGCTACGAGCAGTACTTC
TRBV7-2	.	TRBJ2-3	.	CASSLLGGIYTDTQYF	TGTGCCAGCAGCCTATTAGGGGGAATTTACACAGATACGCAGTATTTT
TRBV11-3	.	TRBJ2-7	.	CASSLTVSYEQYF	TGTGCCAGCAGCTTAACAGTTTCCTACGAGCAGTACTTC
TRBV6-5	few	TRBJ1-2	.	CASRSGIGYGYTF	TGTGCCAGCAGGTCGGGGATCGGGTATGGCTACACCTTC
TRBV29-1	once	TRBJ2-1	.	CSVEVRLRLNEQFF	TGCAGCGTTGAGGTGAGACTGCGTTTAAATGAGCAGTTCTTC
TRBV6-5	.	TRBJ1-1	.	CASSSRQVGTEAFF	TGTGCCAGCAGTTCCCGACAGGTCGGCACTGAAGCTTTCTTT
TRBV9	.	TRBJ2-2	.	CASSVEGNTGELFF	TGTGCCAGCAGCGTAGAGGGGAACACCGGGGAGCTGTTTTTT
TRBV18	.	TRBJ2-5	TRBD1	CASSPRDRVTETQYF	TGTGCCAGCTCACCGCGAGACAGGGTAACAGAGACCCAGTACTTC
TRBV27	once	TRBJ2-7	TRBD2	CASMASGSYEQYF	TGTGCCAGCATGGCTAGCGGGTCCTACGAGCAGTACTTC
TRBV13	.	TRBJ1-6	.	CASSLEHSGSPLHF	TGTGCCAGCAGCTTAGAACATTCAGGGTCACCCCTCCACTTT
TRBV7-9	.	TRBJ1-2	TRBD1	CASSLGGQGARNYGYTF	TGTGCCAGCAGCTTAGGCGGGCAGGGGGCGCGTAACTATGGCTACACCTTC
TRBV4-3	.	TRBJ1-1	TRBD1	CASSRIWTGKVAAFF	TGCGCCAGCAGCCGAATATGGACAGGGAAGGTTGCAGCTTTCTTT
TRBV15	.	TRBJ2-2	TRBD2	CATSRDAPNSGRRDGELFF	TGTGCCACCAGCAGAGATGCCCCTAATAGCGGGAGGAGGGACGGGGAGCTGTTTTTT
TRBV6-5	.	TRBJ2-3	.	CASSYQDIGTDTQYF	TGTGCCAGCAGTTACCAGGACATCGGGACAGATACGCAGTATTTT